A single sample is the source of the 8 T cell receptor beta chains below, sequenced in a study of T cell clusters in autoimmune cytopenias. TRB amplification used roughly 250 ng of peripheral blood genomic DNA. TRB rearrangements were amplified by touch-down multiplex PCR with mixed TRB-A/B primers. TCRdb reprocessed the multiplex PCR reads and reports one entry per CDR3 protein, with no DNA. This sample's table has 1,500 to 2,000 distinct CDR3 sequences. Sequences were obtained from peripheral blood. These receptors originate from a human donor with an autoimmune cytopenia or autoimmune hepatitis (not recorded which).

According to its frequency, this clonotype is medium-sized. The chain couples TRBV7-2 to TRBJ2-5; no DNA is available, so the TRBD1 call from TCRdb remains unchecked. Germline values: CDR1 SGHTA, CDR2 FQGNSA. The CDR3 consists of 15 residues. The CDR3 loop reads CASSLGQGVKETQYF.

This clonotype registers medium-sized (0.01 to 0.1%) by frequency. This sequence joins TRBV30 and TRBJ1-2; TCRdb calls TRBD1, which cannot be checked without DNA. This CDR3 has 16 amino acids. Per germline, CDR1 GTSNPN and CDR2 SVGIG (reference sequence). The CDR3 region is CASKSPLGQGDYGYTF. The whole variable domain, remainder taken from reference TRBV30 and TRBJ1-2, is SQTIHQWPATLVQPVGSPLSLECTVEGTSNPNLYWYRQAAGRGLQLLFYSVGIGQISSEVPQNLSASRPQDRQFILSSKKLLLSDSGFYLCASKSPLGQGDYGYTFGSGTRLTVV.

Its frequency marks this clonotype as medium-sized (0.01 to 0.1%). The V gene is TRBV27, the J gene TRBJ1-6; the TCRdb call, TRBD1, lacks DNA for checking. The CDR3 is made up of 14 amino acids. Germline V lookup: CDR1 MNHEY, CDR2 SMNVEV (reference sequence). The CDR3 region is CASSPRGQGSPLHF.

According to its frequency, this clonotype is medium-sized. The genes are TRBV24-1 and TRBJ2-3. Germline loops: CDR1 KGHDR, CDR2 SFDVKD. The length of the CDR3 is 13 residues. This chain's CDR3 is CATRDSSTDTQYF.

V gene TRBV20-1 combines with J gene TRBJ2-3; TCRdb gives TRBD2 as the D gene, but with no DNA this cannot be confirmed. Looked up from germline, CDR1 is DFQATT and CDR2 is SNEGSKA (reference sequence). The CDR3 sequence is 17 residues long. Here the CDR3 reads CSARDVGAGGRADTQYF.

This clonotype shows up as medium-sized by frequency. V usage is TRBV27 and J usage is TRBJ1-3; TCRdb's assignment of TRBD1 cannot be checked, as there is no DNA. CDR1 and CDR2 from the germline V gene are MNHEY and SMNVEV (reference sequence). This CDR3 spans 15 amino acids. CDR3 in amino acids: CASSPTGAALDTIYF.

The rearrangement links TRBV20-1 to TRBJ1-6. From germline, CDR1 is DFQATT and CDR2 SNEGSKA (reference sequence). The CDR3 is 14 amino acids. CDR3 residues: CSASRGSGGSPLHF.

V and J are TRBV6-2 or TRBV6-3 and TRBJ2-7; TCRdb outputs TRBD2, but without DNA this stays unchecked. The length of the CDR3 is 16 residues. From germline, CDR1 is MNHEY and CDR2 SVGEGT. CDR3 residues: CASRGLAGGASYEQYF.